This T cell receptor (beta chain) was found in a study of OX40 agonist ivuxolimab in advanced cancers. Study summary: Previous treatment with anti-PD-1, anti-PD-L1 or anti-CTLA-4 therapy was allowed; about 40% had received some.

Clones were sequenced by immunoSEQ multiplex PCR, and TCRdb holds only the in-frame ones, with some missing. The sample yields some 30,000 clones, approximately 88% seen once. The CDR3 length is 14 residues. V shed 8 bases and J shed 0 bases, with 11 bases lying between them. Germline loops: CDR1 MNHEY, CDR2 SMNVEV (reference sequence). This clone is labeled medium-sized. What it recognizes is unknown. Study results and caveats: There was clonal expansion of CD4+ and CD8+ blood T cells by week 6 at 0.1 to 3.0 mg/kg.

Specimen: CD4+ or CD8+ T cells sorted from blood, collected in a trial of the OX40 agonist ivuxolimab. The rearrangement joins TRBV27 to TRBJ1-5; D unresolved. The origin of this receptor is an adult with an advanced solid tumor such as melanoma, head and neck, liver or kidney cancer. The CDR3 bases are TGTGCCAGCCGGTCAGAGTATAGCAATCAGCCCCAGCATTTT. This encodes CASRSEYSNQPQHF.